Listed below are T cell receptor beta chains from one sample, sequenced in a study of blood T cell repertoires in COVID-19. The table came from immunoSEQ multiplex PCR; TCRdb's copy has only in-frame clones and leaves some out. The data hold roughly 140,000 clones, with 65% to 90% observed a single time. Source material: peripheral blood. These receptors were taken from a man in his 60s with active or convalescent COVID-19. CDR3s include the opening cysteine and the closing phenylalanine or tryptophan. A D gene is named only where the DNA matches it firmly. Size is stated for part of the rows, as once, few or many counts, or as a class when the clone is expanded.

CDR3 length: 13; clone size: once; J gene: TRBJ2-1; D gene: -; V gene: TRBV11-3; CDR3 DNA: TGTGCCAGCAGGCAAACGGGGATGGGTGAGCAGTTCTTC; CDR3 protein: CASRQTGMGEQFF
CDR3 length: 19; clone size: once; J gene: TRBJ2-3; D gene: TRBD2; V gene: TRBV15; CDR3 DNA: TGTGCCACCAGCACACACCCTCTCCAGACTAGCCCATTCACAGATACGCAGTATTTT; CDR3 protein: CATSTHPLQTSPFTDTQYF
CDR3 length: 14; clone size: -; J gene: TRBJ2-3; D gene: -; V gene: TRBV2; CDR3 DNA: TGTGCCAGCAGGAGCCGACAGACGGCAGATACGCAGTATTTT; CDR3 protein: CASRSRQTADTQYF
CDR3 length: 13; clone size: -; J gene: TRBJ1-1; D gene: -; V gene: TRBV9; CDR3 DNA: TGTGCCAGCAGCGTAGAGGGAGCCACTGAAGCTTTCTTT; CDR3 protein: CASSVEGATEAFF
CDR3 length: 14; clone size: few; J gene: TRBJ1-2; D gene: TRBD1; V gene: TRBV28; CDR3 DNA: TGTGCCAGCAGGGGGACAGGGGGCGCGGGTGGCTACACCTTC; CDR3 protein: CASRGTGGAGGYTF
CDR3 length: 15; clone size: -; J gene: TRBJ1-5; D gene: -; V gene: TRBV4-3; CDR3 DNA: TGCGCCAGCAGCCAAGACTACAGTAGCAATCAGCCCCAGCATTTT; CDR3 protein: CASSQDYSSNQPQHF
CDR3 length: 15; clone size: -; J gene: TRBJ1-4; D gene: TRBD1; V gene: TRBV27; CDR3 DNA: TGTGCCAGCAGCCCCCGGGACAGCCTTAATGAAAAACTGTTTTTT; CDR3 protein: CASSPRDSLNEKLFF
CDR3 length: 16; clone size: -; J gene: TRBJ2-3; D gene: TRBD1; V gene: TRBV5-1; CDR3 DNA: TGCGCCAGCAGCTTGGGGACAGGGGCCATCACAGATACGCAGTATTTT; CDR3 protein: CASSLGTGAITDTQYF
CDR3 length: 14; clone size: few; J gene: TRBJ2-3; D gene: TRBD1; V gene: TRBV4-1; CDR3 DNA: TGCGCCAGCAGCCAAGATCAAGGACAGGGTACGCAGTATTTT; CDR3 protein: CASSQDQGQGTQYF
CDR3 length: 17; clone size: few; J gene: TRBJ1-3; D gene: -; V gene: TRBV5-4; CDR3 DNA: TGTGCCAGCAGCTTGGCCCAAGACAGAAGCTCTGGAAACACCATATATTTT; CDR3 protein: CASSLAQDRSSGNTIYF
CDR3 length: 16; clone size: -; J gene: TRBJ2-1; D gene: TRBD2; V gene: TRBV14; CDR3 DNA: TGTGCCAGCAGCCTGTTAATGTTGGCGGGGGGTAATGAGCAGTTCTTC; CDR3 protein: CASSLLMLAGGNEQFF
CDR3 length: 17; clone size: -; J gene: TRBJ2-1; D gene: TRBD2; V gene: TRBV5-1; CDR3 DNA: TGCGCCAGCAGCTTGCGGCTAGCGGGGGCGACGTACAATGAGCAGTTCTTC; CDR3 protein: CASSLRLAGATYNEQFF
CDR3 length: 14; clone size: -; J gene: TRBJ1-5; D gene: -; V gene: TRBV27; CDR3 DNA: TGTGCCAGCAGCGTAGATGATAGCAATCAGCCCCAGCATTTT; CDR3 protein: CASSVDDSNQPQHF
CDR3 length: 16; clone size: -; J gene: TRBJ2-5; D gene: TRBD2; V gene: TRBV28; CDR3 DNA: TGTGCCAGCAGTTTGGGAATAGCGGGAGAACAAGAGACCCAGTACTTC; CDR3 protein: CASSLGIAGEQETQYF
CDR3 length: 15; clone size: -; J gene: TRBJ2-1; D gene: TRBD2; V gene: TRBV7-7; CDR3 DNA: TGTGCCAGCAGCCGGGGGGGTTCGGTCTACAATGAGCAGTTCTTC; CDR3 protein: CASSRGGSVYNEQFF
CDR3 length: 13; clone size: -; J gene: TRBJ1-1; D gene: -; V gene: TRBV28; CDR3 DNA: TGTGCCAGCAGTTTGGGGGACATCCCTGAAGCTTTCTTT; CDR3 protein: CASSLGDIPEAFF
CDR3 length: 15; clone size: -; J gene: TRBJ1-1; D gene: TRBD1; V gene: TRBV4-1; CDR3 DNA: TGCGCCAGCAGCCAAATTGGGACAGCGAACACTGAAGCTTTCTTT; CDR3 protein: CASSQIGTANTEAFF
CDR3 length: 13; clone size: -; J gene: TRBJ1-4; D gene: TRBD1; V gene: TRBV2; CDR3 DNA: TGTGCCAGCAGCGGGACAGGGGCGGAAAAACTGTTTTTT; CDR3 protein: CASSGTGAEKLFF
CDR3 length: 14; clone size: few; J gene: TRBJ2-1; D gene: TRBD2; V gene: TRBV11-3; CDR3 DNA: TGTGCCAGCAGCCCGCGGGAGGAGATCAATGAGCAGTTCTTC; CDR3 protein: CASSPREEINEQFF
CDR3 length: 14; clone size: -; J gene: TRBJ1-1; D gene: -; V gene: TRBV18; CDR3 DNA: TGTGCCAGCTCACTTGATCGGGGGGGCACTGAAGCTTTCTTT; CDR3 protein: CASSLDRGGTEAFF
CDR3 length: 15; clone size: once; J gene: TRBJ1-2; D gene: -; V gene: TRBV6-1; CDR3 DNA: TGTGCCAGCAGTAAAGCGCCGGGGGTACTCGCCGGCTACACCTTC; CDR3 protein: CASSKAPGVLAGYTF
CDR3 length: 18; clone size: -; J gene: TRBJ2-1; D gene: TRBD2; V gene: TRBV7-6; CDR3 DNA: TGTGCCAGCAGCTTAGTCCCTAGCGGTACCGGGGGATACAATGAGCAGTTCTTC; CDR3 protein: CASSLVPSGTGGYNEQFF
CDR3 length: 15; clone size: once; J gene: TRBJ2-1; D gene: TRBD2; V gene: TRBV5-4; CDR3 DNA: TGTGCCAGCAGCATTGCAGCGGGGGCCCTCGATGAGCAGTTCTTC; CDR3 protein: CASSIAAGALDEQFF
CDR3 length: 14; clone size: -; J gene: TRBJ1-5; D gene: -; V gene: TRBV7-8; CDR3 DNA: TGTGCCAGCAGCCTCCCAGGGTTTTTGAAGCCCCAGCATTTT; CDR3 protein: CASSLPGFLKPQHF
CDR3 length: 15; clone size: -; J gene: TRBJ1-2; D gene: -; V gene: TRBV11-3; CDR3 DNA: TGTGCCAGCAGCTTAGGGGTACAGGGAAACTATGGCTACACCTTC; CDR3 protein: CASSLGVQGNYGYTF
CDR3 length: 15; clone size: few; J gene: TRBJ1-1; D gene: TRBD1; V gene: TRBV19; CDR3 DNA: TGTGCCAGTAACCGAAAACAGGGGTTAAGCACTGAAGCTTTCTTT; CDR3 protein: CASNRKQGLSTEAFF
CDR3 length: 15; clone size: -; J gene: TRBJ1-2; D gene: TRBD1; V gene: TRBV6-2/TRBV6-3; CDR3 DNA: TGTGCCAGCAGTTACGGGGGACAGGGCTTCTATGGCTACACCTTC; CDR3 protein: CASSYGGQGFYGYTF
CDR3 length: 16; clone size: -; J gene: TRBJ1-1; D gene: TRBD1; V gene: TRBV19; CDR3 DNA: TGTGCCAGTAGTATAGTTGCAGGGGGCTCCAACACTGAAGCTTTCTTT; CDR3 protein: CASSIVAGGSNTEAFF
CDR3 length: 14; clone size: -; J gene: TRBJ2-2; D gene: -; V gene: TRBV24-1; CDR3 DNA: TGTGCCACCAGCGGGAGATCGAACACCGGGGAGCTGTTTTTT; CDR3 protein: CATSGRSNTGELFF
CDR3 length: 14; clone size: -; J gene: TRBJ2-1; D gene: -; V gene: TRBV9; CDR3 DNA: TGTGCCAGCAGCACCCGGGACACTTACAATGAGCAGTTCTTC; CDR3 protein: CASSTRDTYNEQFF
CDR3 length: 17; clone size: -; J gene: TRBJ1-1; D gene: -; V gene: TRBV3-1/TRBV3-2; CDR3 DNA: TGTGCCAGCAGCCTGGGAAGTACAGGGTACATGAACACTGAAGCTTTCTTT; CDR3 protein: CASSLGSTGYMNTEAFF
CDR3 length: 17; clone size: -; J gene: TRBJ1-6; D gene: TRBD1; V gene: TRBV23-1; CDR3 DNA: TGCGCCAGCAGTCTCACGGGACAGGGTGGTCGTAATTCACCCCTCCACTTT; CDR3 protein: CASSLTGQGGRNSPLHF
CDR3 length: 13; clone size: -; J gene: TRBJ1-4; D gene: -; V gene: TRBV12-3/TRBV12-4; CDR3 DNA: TGTGCCAGCAGTTTATCGGGGGTCGGAAAACTGTTTTTT; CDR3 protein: CASSLSGVGKLFF
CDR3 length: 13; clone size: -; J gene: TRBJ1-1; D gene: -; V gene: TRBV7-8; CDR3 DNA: TGTGCCAGCACCCCTGGGGGGACCCCTGAAGCTTTCTTT; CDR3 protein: CASTPGGTPEAFF
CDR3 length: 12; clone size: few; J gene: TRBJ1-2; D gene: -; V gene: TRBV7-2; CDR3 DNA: TGTGCCAGCAGCCCGGGTTACTATGGCTACACCTTC; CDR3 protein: CASSPGYYGYTF
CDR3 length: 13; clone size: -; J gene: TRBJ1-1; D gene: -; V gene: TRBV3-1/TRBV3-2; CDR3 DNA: TGTGCCAGCAGCCGGACAGAGAACACTGAAGCTTTCTTT; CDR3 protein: CASSRTENTEAFF
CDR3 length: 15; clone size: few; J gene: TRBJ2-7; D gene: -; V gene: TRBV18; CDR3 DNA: TGTGCCAGCTCACCAACAGGACGAAGAGACTACGAGCAGTACTTC; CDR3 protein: CASSPTGRRDYEQYF
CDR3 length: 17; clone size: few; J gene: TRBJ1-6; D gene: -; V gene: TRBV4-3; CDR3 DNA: TGCGCCAGCAGCCAAGGGAACTACAGGGACCTAAATTCACCCCTCCACTTT; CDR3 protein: CASSQGNYRDLNSPLHF
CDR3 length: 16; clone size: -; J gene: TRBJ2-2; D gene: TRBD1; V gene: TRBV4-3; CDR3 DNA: TGCGCCAGCAGCCAAGCCGGGACAGGACTCACCGGGGAGCTGTTTTTT; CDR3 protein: CASSQAGTGLTGELFF
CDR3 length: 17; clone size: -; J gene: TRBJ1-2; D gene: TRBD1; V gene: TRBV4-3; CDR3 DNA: TGCGCCAGCAGCCAAGAAACGGGACAGGGCAACGTTTATGGCTACACCTTC; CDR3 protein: CASSQETGQGNVYGYTF
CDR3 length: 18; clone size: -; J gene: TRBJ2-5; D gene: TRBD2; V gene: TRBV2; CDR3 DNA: TGTGCCAGCAACCGGCCCCCAGGACTAGCGGAATCCCAAGAGACCCAGTACTTC; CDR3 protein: CASNRPPGLAESQETQYF